This passage covers 23 T cell receptor beta chains from one sample sequenced in a study of T cell responses to AZD1222 COVID-19 vaccine. The table came from immunoSEQ multiplex PCR; TCRdb's copy has only in-frame clones and leaves some out. The table has more than 150,000 clones, about 91% seen once. Sample: peripheral blood, taken 28 days after the second AZD1222 dose. The receptors stem from an adult who received the AZD1222 COVID-19 vaccine.

The chain combines TRBV28 with TRBJ1-1; weak D call: TRBD1 (6 bases). Deletions cut 6 bases from V and 11 bases from J, with 13 bases between. Germline lookup yields CDR1 MDHEN and CDR2 SYDVKM. The CDR3 contains 11 residues. CDR3 nucleotide sequence: TGTGCCAGCAGCCGAACAGGGTACGCTTTCTTT. Translated: CASSRTGYAFF.

The chain couples TRBV7-2 to TRBJ2-5; possibly TRBD2 for D (5 bases). The ends were cut back, 6 bases at V and 5 bases at J, with 16 bases in the middle. This CDR3 region has 14 residues. CDR1 is SGHTA, CDR2 FQGNSA, per germline. CDR3 DNA sequence: TGTGCCAGCAGGCCGGACCCCTCGGGGGAGACCCAGTACTTC. Its translation is CASRPDPSGETQYF.

Written as DNA, the CDR3 is TGTGCCAGCAGTCTCACTAGCGGGAGTGTGGTAGATACGCAGTATTTT. Its protein product is CASSLTSGSVVDTQYF. The chain joins TRBV28 to TRBJ2-3; 11 nucleotides agree with TRBD2. J was trimmed by 5 bases and V by 5 bases; bases with no gene match: 9. The CDR3 runs to 16 residues. The V gene's germline CDR1 is MDHEN and CDR2 SYDVKM.

This chain joins TRBV12-3 or TRBV12-4 and TRBJ1-2; no clear D gene. CDR3 size: 13 residues. The germline V and J ends were trimmed by 5 bases and 2 bases, with 9 bases remaining between them. The CDR3 DNA sequence: TGTGCCAGCAGTGAGACGCCAAACTATGGCTACACCTTC. Translated: CASSETPNYGYTF.

V and J are TRBV4-1 and TRBJ1-3; TRBD1 matches 7 bases. This CDR3 spans 16 amino acids. CDR1 MGHRA and CDR2 YSYEKL come from the germline V gene. Germline trimming cut 4 bases from V and 1 base from J; bases unmatched to any gene: 7. CDR3 protein: CASSRPPGGSGNTIYF. In nucleotides, the CDR3 is TGCGCCAGCAGCCGACCTCCAGGGGGTTCTGGAAACACCATATATTTT.

This chain uses TRBV9 with TRBJ1-4; D gene unclear. V was clipped by 2 bases and J by 2 bases, with 7 bases between them. Germline assignment: CDR1 SGDLS and CDR2 YYNGEE. This CDR3 has 14 residues. The CDR3: CASSVEWTNEKLFF. Written as DNA, the CDR3 is TGTGCCAGCAGCGTGGAATGGACTAATGAAAAACTGTTTTTT.

This clone showed up just once. Other DNA sequences in the sample encode the same CDR3. The DNA of the CDR3 is TGTGCCAGTAGTATGGGCAGGATGAACACTGAAGCTTTCTTT. Translated: CASSMGRMNTEAFF. The rearrangement uses TRBV19 and TRBJ1-1; the D is unclear. Germline assignment: CDR1 LNHDA and CDR2 SQIVND (reference sequence). Trimming removed 3 bases from V and 0 bases from J, with 8 bases in between. The CDR3 has 14 amino acids.

This clone was observed a handful of times. The genes are TRBV4-3 and TRBJ2-1; 8 bases match TRBD2. This CDR3 has 16 amino acids. Germline V CDR1 and CDR2: LGHNA, YSLEER. Trimming took 0 bases from V and 4 from J; bases not matched to a gene: 5. The CDR3 spells CASSQETGGTYNEQFF. Here the CDR3 DNA reads TGCGCCAGCAGCCAAGAAACGGGAGGGACGTACAATGAGCAGTTCTTC.

This chain joins TRBV6-2 or TRBV6-3 and TRBJ2-7; weak D call: TRBD1 (6 bases). Trimming removed 6 bases from V and 0 bases from J, with 21 bases in between. Per germline, CDR1 MNHEY and CDR2 SVGEGT. The CDR3 contains 17 residues. The DNA of the CDR3 is TGTGCCAGCAGCCCCCTCCCCATGGGGACACCCTCCTACGAGCAGTACTTC. Protein sequence: CASSPLPMGTPSYEQYF.

The rearrangement links TRBV10-3 to TRBJ1-6, with TRBD1 identical over 7 bases. Losses at the gene ends were 3 bases for V and 9 bases for J; bases not matched to a gene: 5. CDR1 is ENHRY and CDR2 is SYGVKD in the germline V gene. The CDR3 is 14 amino acids. DNA of the CDR3: TGTGCCATCAGTGATGGCGGGACAGCTTCACCCCTCCACTTT. Its protein is CAISDGGTASPLHF.

The chain recombines TRBV18 with TRBJ2-7; maybe TRBD1 (7 bases). The CDR3 contains 15 residues. Between the trimmed V and J ends, which lost 3 bases and 5 bases, there was a span of 17 bases. The germline gives CDR1 KGHSH, CDR2 LQKENI. CDR3 protein: CASSPGQVGLHEQYF. CDR3 bases: TGTGCCAGCTCACCCGGACAGGTGGGACTCCACGAGCAGTACTTC.

The rearrangement links TRBV6-6 to TRBJ1-4, with 9 bases lining up with TRBD1. In germline, CDR1 is MNHNY, CDR2 SVGAGI (reference sequence). This CDR3 has 14 residues. V was pared by 6 bases and J by 8 bases, with 7 bases of the junction left unmatched. The CDR3 DNA reads as TGTGCCAGCAGCCCCGGGACAGGGAACGAAAAACTGTTTTTT. Residues: CASSPGTGNEKLFF.

The chain is built from TRBV5-1 and TRBJ1-3; D unresolved. The CDR3 runs 15 residues. From germline, CDR1 is SGHRS and CDR2 YFSETQ. Deletions cut 0 bases from V and 1 base from J, with 8 bases between. CDR3 sequence: CASSLAAGSGNTIYF. CDR3 DNA: TGCGCCAGCAGCTTGGCTGCGGGGTCTGGAAACACCATATATTTT. Based on the CDR3 plus reference TRBV5-1 and TRBJ1-3, the full variable domain is KAGVTQTPRYLIKTRGQQVTLSCSPISGHRSVSWYQQTPGQGLQFLFEYFSETQRNKGNFPGRFSGRQFSNSRSEMNVSTLELGDSALYLCASSLAAGSGNTIYFGEGSWLTVV.

The rearrangement joins TRBV7-9 to TRBJ1-2; D call uncertain. Germline loops: CDR1 SEHNR, CDR2 FQNEAQ (reference sequence). V was pared by 2 bases and J by 1 base, with 5 bases between. The CDR3 sequence is 13 residues long. Here the CDR3 reads CASSLRRNYGYTF. DNA of the CDR3: TGTGCCAGCAGCTTACGCCGTAACTATGGCTACACCTTC.

The V gene is TRBV6-5, the J gene TRBJ2-3; possibly TRBD1 for D (5 bases). The CDR3 sequence is 13 residues long. V lost 7 bases and J 6 bases, leaving 14 bases between the germline ends. CDR1 and CDR2 from the germline V gene are MNHEY and SVGAGI. This chain's CDR3 is CASTPLGADTQYF. The CDR3 coding sequence is TGTGCCAGCACTCCCTTAGGGGCGGATACGCAGTATTTT.

The chain uses TRBV7-2 and TRBJ2-2; 7 bases are shared with TRBD2. The CDR3 contains 13 residues. The J segment lost 5 bases and the V segment lost 5 bases, leaving 2 bases of the junction unmatched. Germline lookup yields CDR1 SGHTA and CDR2 FQGNSA. The CDR3 region is CASSPLATGELFF. The CDR3 bases are TGTGCCAGCAGCCCACTAGCGACCGGGGAGCTGTTTTTT.

The chain recombines TRBV7-2 with TRBJ2-7; D is perhaps TRBD2 (7 bases). This CDR3 comprises 16 residues. Germline V gene sequence: CDR1 SGHTA, CDR2 FQGNSA. The ends were cut back, 1 base at V and 6 bases at J, with 19 bases in the middle. The CDR3 DNA sequence: TGTGCCAGCAGCTTAGTGCGGGGGCTCGCGGGGAGCGAGCAGTACTTC. It yields the protein CASSLVRGLAGSEQYF.

J is TRBJ1-5 and V is TRBV19; D is undetermined. The germline CDR1 and CDR2 sequences are LNHDA and SQIVND (reference sequence). Trimming removed 8 bases at V and 0 bases at J, with 11 bases between. This CDR3 has 14 amino acids. The CDR3 DNA sequence: TGTGCCAGTTCCCATCCATATAGCAATCAGCCCCAGCATTTT. Protein product: CASSHPYSNQPQHF.

The chain combines TRBV9 with TRBJ2-3; maybe TRBD1 (6 bases). Trimming removed 0 bases at V and 4 bases at J, with 9 bases between. CDR1 and CDR2 from the germline V gene are SGDLS and YYNGEE. The CDR3 spans 14 residues. The CDR3 nucleotides are TGTGCCAGCAGCGTAGTGGGGGCAGCAGATACGCAGTATTTT. Residues: CASSVVGAADTQYF. The full variable domain, completed using reference TRBV9 and TRBJ2-3, is DSGVTQTPKHLITATGQRVTLRCSPRSGDLSVYWYQQSLDQGLQFLIQYYNGEERAKGNILERFSAQQFPDLHSELNLSSLELGDSALYFCASSVVGAADTQYFGPGTRLTVL.

This chain connects TRBV6-5 to TRBJ1-2; TRBD1 is a possible D gene (6 bases). The V gene lost 0 bases and the J gene lost 8 bases, with 13 bases spanning the gap. The germline V gene has CDR1 MNHEY and CDR2 SVGAGI. The CDR3 runs to 14 residues. The CDR3 here is CASSYSSGAGGYTF. CDR3 in DNA: TGTGCCAGCAGTTACTCGTCAGGGGCAGGGGGCTACACCTTC.

The rearrangement uses TRBV2 and TRBJ2-1; TRBD2 matches 7 bases. This CDR3 region has 14 residues. Per germline, CDR1 SNHLY and CDR2 FYNNEI. V was pared by 8 bases and J by 3 bases, with 7 bases of the junction left unmatched. The CDR3 protein is CASPREDNYNEQFF. For the CDR3, the DNA is TGTGCCAGCCCTCGGGAGGACAACTACAATGAGCAGTTCTTC.

J is TRBJ1-5 and V is TRBV19; D perhaps matches TRBD1 (5 bases). This CDR3 comprises 16 residues. Germline CDR1 LNHDA, CDR2 SQIVND (reference sequence). V lost 3 bases and J lost 2, with 14 bases in between. CDR3 amino acids: CASSMRRGRGNQPQHF. As DNA, the CDR3 is TGTGCCAGTAGTATGAGGCGGGGGAGAGGCAATCAGCCCCAGCATTTT.

The chain recombines TRBV11-2 with TRBJ2-1, with D maybe TRBD1 (6 bases). The CDR3 totals 16 residues. Looked up from germline, CDR1 is SGHAT and CDR2 is FQNNGV. With 0 bases removed from V and 2 bases from J, the gap between germline ends came to 11 bases. In DNA form, the CDR3 reads TGTGCCAGCAGCTTAGATTGGGCAGGGGCCTACAATGAGCAGTTCTTC. Amino acids: CASSLDWAGAYNEQFF.